Listed below are T cell receptor beta chains from one sample, sequenced in a study of blood T cells in healthy people across ages. TCRdb re-analysed the 5' RACE reads in MiXCR, keeping a single row per CDR3 protein. The table records more than 700,000 distinct CDR3 sequences, about 55% of them present only once. Sequenced sample: blood. The receptors originated from a man aged 80 or over in good health. CDR3s include the opening cysteine and the closing phenylalanine or tryptophan. Fields, in order: clone size, D gene, J gene, V gene, CDR3 protein, CDR3 DNA. A D gene is named only where the DNA matches it firmly. Only part of the rows carry a size: once, few, many, or a class if the clone is expanded.

few | - | TRBJ2-3 | TRBV4-1 | CASSHAPSGGQHRYAYF | TGCGCCAGCAGCCATGCCCCCTCGGGCGGTCAGCACAGATACGCGTATTTT
- | TRBD1 | TRBJ1-2 | TRBV6-2/TRBV6-3 | CASRFTGTGPGYTF | TGTGCCAGCAGGTTCACCGGGACAGGGCCTGGCTACACCTTC
- | TRBD1 | TRBJ2-2 | TRBV6-2/TRBV6-3 | CASGQGPGELFF | TGTGCCAGCGGACAGGGTCCCGGGGAGCTGTTTTTT
- | - | TRBJ1-4 | TRBV4-1 | CASSQVDGEKLFF | TGCGCCAGCAGCCAAGTGGACGGTGAAAAACTGTTTTTT
- | - | TRBJ2-7 | TRBV20-1 | CSANRQPSYEQYF | TGCAGTGCTAATAGACAGCCCTCCTACGAGCAGTACTTC
- | - | TRBJ2-7 | TRBV20-1 | CSARGQGQVYEQYF | TGCAGTGCTAGAGGTCAAGGACAAGTCTACGAGCAGTACTTC
few | - | TRBJ1-2 | TRBV6-1 | CASPKGGGGYTF | TGTGCCAGCCCGAAGGGGGGAGGTGGCTACACCTTC
- | - | TRBJ2-2 | TRBV5-1 | CASRRDPLNTGELFF | TGCGCCAGCAGACGGGACCCACTGAACACCGGGGAGCTGTTTTTT
- | - | TRBJ2-7 | TRBV14 | CASSQHLRKKGEQYF | TGTGCCAGCAGCCAGCACCTTAGAAAAAAGGGCGAGCAGTACTTC
- | - | TRBJ2-3 | TRBV5-1 | CASSRVAASTDTQYF | TGCGCCAGCAGCAGAGTGGCGGCTAGCACAGATACGCAGTATTTT
few | - | TRBJ1-4 | TRBV15 | CATSREGGPNEKLFF | TGTGCCACCAGCAGGGAGGGGGGCCCTAATGAAAAACTGTTTTTT
- | - | TRBJ2-1 | TRBV10-3 | CAISGRVWETQFF | TGTGCCATCAGTGGCAGGGTGTGGGAGACCCAGTTCTTC
- | TRBD2 | TRBJ2-1 | TRBV6-2/TRBV6-3 | CASSYSGLTESSYNEQFF | TGTGCCAGCAGTTACTCGGGACTAACGGAAAGCTCCTACAATGAGCAGTTCTTC
- | TRBD2 | TRBJ2-7 | TRBV20-1 | CRAGRAVSYEQYF | TGCAGAGCCGGGAGGGCGGTCTCCTACGAGCAGTACTTC
- | - | TRBJ1-2 | TRBV20-1 | CSATDGRFDYTF | TGCAGTGCGACGGACGGTCGGTTTGACTACACCTTC
- | - | TRBJ2-7 | TRBV2 | CACSVYEEQYF | TGTGCCTGCAGCGTCTACGAGGAGCAGTACTTC